These T cell receptor beta chains were read from a single sample in a study of T-cell reconstitution after alpha-beta-depleted transplantation in children. TCRdb itself ran the PCR reads through MiXCR, one entry per CDR3 protein. The table shows 250,000 or so distinct CDR3 sequences, with roughly a quarter occurring only once. Specimen: PBMCs, mostly from graft donor cells, collected 360 days after TCRalphabeta/CD19-depleted stem cell transplant. The origin of the receptors is a female patient aged 2 to 10 who had a stem cell transplant for congenital amegakaryocytic thrombocytopenia, so the T cells may come from the graft donor. CDR3s include the opening cysteine and the closing phenylalanine or tryptophan. Each record gives: clone size, J gene, D gene, V gene, CDR3 DNA, CDR3 protein. The D gene is left open where the match is weak. Some rows mark clone size as missing; the rest say once, few, many or name a class of expanded clone.

.	TRBJ2-1	.	TRBV19	TGTGCCAGTAGTATCCCCGTGTGGCGGGGCAATGAGCAGTTCTTC	CASSIPVWRGNEQFF
.	TRBJ2-2	.	TRBV3-1	TGTGCCAGCAGCCAAGCAATCAGGAACACCGGGGAGCTGTTTTTT	CASSQAIRNTGELFF
few	TRBJ1-5	.	TRBV20-1	TGCAGTGCTAGAGTGGCGGGGGCAAGCAATCAGCCCCAGCATTTT	CSARVAGASNQPQHF
few	TRBJ2-5	.	TRBV20-1	TGCAGTGTCTGCGGGACCAAGGCGGAGACCCAGTACTTC	CSVCGTKAETQYF
many	TRBJ1-2	.	TRBV3-1	TGTGCCAGCAGCACCTCCGTGACGCTGGTATCTGGCTACACCTTC	CASSTSVTLVSGYTF
.	TRBJ2-1	TRBD1	TRBV12-3/TRBV12-4	TGTGCCAGCAGTTCTAAGACAGGGGGCTACTACAATGAGCAGTTCTTC	CASSSKTGGYYNEQFF
.	TRBJ2-7	TRBD2	TRBV12-3/TRBV12-4	TGTGCCAGCAGTTCAGAAAAGACTAGCACACTCCTCTACGAGCAGTACTTC	CASSSEKTSTLLYEQYF
few	TRBJ2-3	.	TRBV11-2	TGTGCCAGCACCTCAGCTGGATTTACAGATACGCAGTATTTT	CASTSAGFTDTQYF
.	TRBJ2-2	.	TRBV7-2	TGTGCCAGCAGCGGTGAGGGTAGCGGAGCTACGAACACCGGGGAGCTGTTTTTT	CASSGEGSGATNTGELFF
once	TRBJ2-7	.	TRBV12-3/TRBV12-4	TGTGCCAGCAGTCGACTTATCTCCTACGAGCAGTACTTC	CASSRLISYEQYF
many	TRBJ2-1	TRBD1	TRBV29-1	TGCAGCGTCCTCAGGACAGGGAGCTCCTACAATGAGCAGTTCTTC	CSVLRTGSSYNEQFF
few	TRBJ2-3	TRBD2	TRBV20-1	TGCAGTGCCACCCCCCCGACTAGCGGGAGGACAGATACGCAGTATTTT	CSATPPTSGRTDTQYF
.	TRBJ2-6	TRBD1	TRBV4-1	TGCGCCAGCAGCCGCGGACAGGGCTCTGGGGCCAACGTCCTGACTTTC	CASSRGQGSGANVLTF
many	TRBJ2-3	.	TRBV5-1	TGCGCCAGCAGCTTGGCAGGGAACACAGATACGCAGTATTTT	CASSLAGNTDTQYF
.	TRBJ2-7	.	TRBV20-1	TGCAGTGCTAGAGACTTTCTCAGGGAACCTTCCTACGAGCAGTACTTC	CSARDFLREPSYEQYF
.	TRBJ2-5	TRBD2	TRBV7-6	TGTGCCAGCAGCTTCCTAAGGACTAGCGGCCAAACCCAGTACTTC	CASSFLRTSGQTQYF
.	TRBJ1-5	.	TRBV12-3/TRBV12-4	TGTGCCACTTCGGACGGATATAGCAATCAGCCCCAGCATTTT	CATSDGYSNQPQHF
few	TRBJ2-3	TRBD2	TRBV6-1	TGTGCCAGCTGCGCGGGACTAGCGGGAGTCTTCACAGATACGCAGTATTTT	CASCAGLAGVFTDTQYF
.	TRBJ1-2	.	TRBV6-6	TGTGCCAGCAGTTACGGGGCTGGGGACTACACCTTC	CASSYGAGDYTF